The clone carrying this TCR beta chain was counted only a few times. The target antigen is unknown. CDR1 and CDR2 (germline): MDHEN, SYDVKM. CDR3 size: 17 residues. With 7 bases clipped from V and 6 bases from J, the junction kept 14 bases outside the gene matches. The data were taken from a study of cytotoxic CD8 clonotypes in ibrutinib-treated CLL. Looking at the study overall: Once patients had received a median 12 months of treatment, range 6 to 36, response samples were obtained. Study observations and caveats: There were few public clonotypes, and on treatment they contracted or stayed stable. Clonality was higher at baseline than in age-matched healthy donors and tracked circulating CD8+ T-cell counts.

The data were produced by immunoSEQ multiplex PCR, yet TCRdb's version contains in-frame clones alone and is incomplete. In the table there are approximately 340,000 clones, 67% of which are singletons. This receptor was obtained from a human donor with chronic lymphocytic leukemia. The rearrangement uses TRBV28 and TRBJ2-1, with 11 bases that match TRBD2. Sequenced here: PBMCs, sampled after 36 months of ibrutinib treatment. This CDR3 reads CASNILGAGTSGNEQFF. For the CDR3, the DNA is TGTGCCAGCAATATCTTGGGGGCCGGGACTAGCGGCAATGAGCAGTTCTTC. Variable domain in full (rest from reference TRBV28 and TRBJ2-1): DVKVTQSSRYLVKRTGEKVFLECVQDMDHENMFWYRQDPGLGLRLIYFSYDVKMKEKGDIPEGYSVSREKKERFSLILESASTNQTSMYLCASNILGAGTSGNEQFFGPGTRLTVL.